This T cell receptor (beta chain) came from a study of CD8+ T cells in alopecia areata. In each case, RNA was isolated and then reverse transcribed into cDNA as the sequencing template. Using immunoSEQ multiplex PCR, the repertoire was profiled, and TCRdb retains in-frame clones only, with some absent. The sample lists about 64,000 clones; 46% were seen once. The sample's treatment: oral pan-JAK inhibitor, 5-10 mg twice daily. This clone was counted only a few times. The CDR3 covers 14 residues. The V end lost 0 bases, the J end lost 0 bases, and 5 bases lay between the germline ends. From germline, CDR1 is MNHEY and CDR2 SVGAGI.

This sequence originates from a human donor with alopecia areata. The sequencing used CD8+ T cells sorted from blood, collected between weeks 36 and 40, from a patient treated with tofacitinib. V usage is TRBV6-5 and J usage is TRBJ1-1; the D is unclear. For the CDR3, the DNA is TGTGCCAGCAGTTACTCGACGGTGAACACTGAAGCTTTCTTT. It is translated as CASSYSTVNTEAFF.